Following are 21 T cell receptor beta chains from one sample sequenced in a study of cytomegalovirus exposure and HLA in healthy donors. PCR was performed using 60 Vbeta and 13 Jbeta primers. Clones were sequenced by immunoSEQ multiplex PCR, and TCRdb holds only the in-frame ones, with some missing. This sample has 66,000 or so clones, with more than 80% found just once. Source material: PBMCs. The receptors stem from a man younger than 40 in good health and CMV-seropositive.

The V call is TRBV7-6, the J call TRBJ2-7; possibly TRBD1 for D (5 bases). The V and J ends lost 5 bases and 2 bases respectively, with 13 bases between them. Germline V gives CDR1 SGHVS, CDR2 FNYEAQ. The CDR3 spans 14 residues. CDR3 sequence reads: CASSPRVPPYEQYF. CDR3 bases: TGTGCCAGCAGCCCCAGGGTCCCTCCCTACGAGCAGTACTTC.

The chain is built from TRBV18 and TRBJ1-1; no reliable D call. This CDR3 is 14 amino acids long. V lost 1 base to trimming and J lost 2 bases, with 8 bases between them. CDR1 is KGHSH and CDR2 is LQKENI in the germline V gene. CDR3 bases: TGTGCCAGCTCACCACGGGCTACTAACACTGAAGCTTTCTTT. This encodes CASSPRATNTEAFF.

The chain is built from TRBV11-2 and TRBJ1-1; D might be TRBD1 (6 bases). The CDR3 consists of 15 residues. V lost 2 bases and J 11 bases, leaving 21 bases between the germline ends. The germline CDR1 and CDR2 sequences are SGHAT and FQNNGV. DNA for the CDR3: TGTGCCAGCAGCTTATTGAGGGGGACCGCGTCTGGGGCTTTCTTT. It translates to CASSLLRGTASGAFF.

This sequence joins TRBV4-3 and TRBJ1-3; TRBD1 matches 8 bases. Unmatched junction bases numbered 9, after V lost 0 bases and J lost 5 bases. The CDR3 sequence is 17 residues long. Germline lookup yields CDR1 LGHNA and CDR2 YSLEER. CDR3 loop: CASSQDSTGVFRNTIYF. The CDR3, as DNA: TGCGCCAGCAGCCAAGACTCGACAGGGGTCTTTAGAAACACCATATATTTT.

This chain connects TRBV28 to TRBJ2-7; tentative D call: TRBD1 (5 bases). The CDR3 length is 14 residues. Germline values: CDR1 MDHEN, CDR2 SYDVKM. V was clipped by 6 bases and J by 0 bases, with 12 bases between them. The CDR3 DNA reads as TGTGCCAGCAGCCCCTTGACAGTCTCCTACGAGCAGTACTTC. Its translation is CASSPLTVSYEQYF. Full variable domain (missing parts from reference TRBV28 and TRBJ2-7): DVKVTQSSRYLVKRTGEKVFLECVQDMDHENMFWYRQDPGLGLRLIYFSYDVKMKEKGDIPEGYSVSREKKERFSLILESASTNQTSMYLCASSPLTVSYEQYFGPGTRLTVT.

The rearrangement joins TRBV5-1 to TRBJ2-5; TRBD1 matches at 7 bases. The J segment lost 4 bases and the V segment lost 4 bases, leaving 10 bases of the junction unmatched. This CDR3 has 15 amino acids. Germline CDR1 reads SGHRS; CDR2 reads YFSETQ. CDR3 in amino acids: CASSPTTGMGETQYF. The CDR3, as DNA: TGCGCCAGCAGCCCGACGACAGGGATGGGAGAGACCCAGTACTTC.

The CDR3 loop is CASRGAGASQETQYF. DNA of the CDR3: TGCGCCAGCAGGGGAGCGGGAGCTTCTCAAGAGACCCAGTACTTC. This rearrangement joins TRBV5-1 to TRBJ2-5, with 8 positions matching TRBD2. Trimming at V came to 5 bases and at J to 2 bases, leaving 8 bases not matched to a gene. The CDR3 length is 15 residues. Germline CDR1 and CDR2: SGHRS and YFSETQ.

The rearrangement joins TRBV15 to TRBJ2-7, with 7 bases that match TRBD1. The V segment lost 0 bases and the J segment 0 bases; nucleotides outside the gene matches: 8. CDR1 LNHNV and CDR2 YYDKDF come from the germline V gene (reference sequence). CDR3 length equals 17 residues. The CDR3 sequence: CATSRDIGRDSSYEQYF. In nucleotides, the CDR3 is TGTGCCACCAGCAGAGATATAGGCCGGGACAGCTCCTACGAGCAGTACTTC.

CDR3 region: CASSVYRDRVNEKLFF. The CDR3 DNA reads as TGTGCCAGCAGTGTTTACCGGGACAGGGTCAATGAAAAACTGTTTTTT. The chain employs TRBV6-6 and TRBJ1-4, with 9 bases that match TRBD1. J was trimmed by 5 bases and V by 5 bases; bases with no gene match: 9. Germline values: CDR1 MNHNY, CDR2 SVGAGI (reference sequence). The CDR3 is 16 amino acids.

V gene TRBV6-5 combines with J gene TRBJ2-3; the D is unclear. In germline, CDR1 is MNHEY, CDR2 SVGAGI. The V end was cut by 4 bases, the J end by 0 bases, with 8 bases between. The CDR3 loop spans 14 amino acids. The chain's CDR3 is CASSLRSSTDTQYF. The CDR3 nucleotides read TGTGCCAGCAGTTTGCGATCCAGCACAGATACGCAGTATTTT.

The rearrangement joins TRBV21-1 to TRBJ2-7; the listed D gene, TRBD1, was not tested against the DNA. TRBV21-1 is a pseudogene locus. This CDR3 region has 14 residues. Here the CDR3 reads CASIRTGGPYEQYF. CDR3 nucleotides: TGTGCCAGCATCAGGACAGGGGGTCCCTACGAGCAGTACTTC.

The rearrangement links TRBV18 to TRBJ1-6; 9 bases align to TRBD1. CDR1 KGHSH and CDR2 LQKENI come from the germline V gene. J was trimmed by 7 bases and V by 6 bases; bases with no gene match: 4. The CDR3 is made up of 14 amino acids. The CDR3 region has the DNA TGTGCCAGCTCCCTCGGACAGGGGAATTCACCCCTCCACTTT. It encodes CASSLGQGNSPLHF.

Here the CDR3 DNA reads TGTGCCACTACAACACCCGGGACTAGCGGGAGAAATGAGCAGTTCTTC. Its protein is CATTTPGTSGRNEQFF. The chain combines TRBV19 with TRBJ2-1, with 14 bases aligning to TRBD2. From germline, CDR1 is LNHDA and CDR2 SQIVND (reference sequence). The CDR3 spans 16 residues. Losses at the gene ends were 10 bases for V and 7 bases for J; bases not matched to a gene: 12. The whole variable domain, remainder taken from reference TRBV19 and TRBJ2-1, is DGGITQSPKYLFRKEGQNVTLSCEQNLNHDAMYWYRQDPGQGLRLIYYSQIVNDFQKGDIAEGYSVSREKKESFPLTVTSAQKNPTAFYLCATTTPGTSGRNEQFFGPGTRLTVL.

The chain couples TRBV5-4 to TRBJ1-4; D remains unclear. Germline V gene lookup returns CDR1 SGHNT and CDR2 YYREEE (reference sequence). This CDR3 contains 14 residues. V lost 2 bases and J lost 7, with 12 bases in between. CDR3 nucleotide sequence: TGTGCCAGCAGCTTACCCGGGGAAGGTGAAAAACTGTTTTTT. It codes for CASSLPGEGEKLFF.

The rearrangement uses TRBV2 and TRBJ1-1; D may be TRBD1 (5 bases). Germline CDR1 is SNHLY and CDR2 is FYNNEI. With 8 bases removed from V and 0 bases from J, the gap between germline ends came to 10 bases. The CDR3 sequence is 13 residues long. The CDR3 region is CASGGELNTEAFF. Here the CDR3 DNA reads TGTGCCAGCGGGGGGGAACTGAACACTGAAGCTTTCTTT.

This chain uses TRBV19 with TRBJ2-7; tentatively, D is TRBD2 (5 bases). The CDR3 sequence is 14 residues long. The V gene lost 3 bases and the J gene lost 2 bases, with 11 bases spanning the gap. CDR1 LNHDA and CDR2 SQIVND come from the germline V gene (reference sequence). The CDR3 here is CASSIQAGAYEQYF. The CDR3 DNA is TGTGCCAGTAGTATCCAGGCCGGGGCCTACGAGCAGTACTTC.

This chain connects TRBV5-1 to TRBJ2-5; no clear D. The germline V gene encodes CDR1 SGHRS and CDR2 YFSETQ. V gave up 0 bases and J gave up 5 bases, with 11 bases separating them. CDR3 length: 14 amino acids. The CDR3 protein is CASSLGTVDETQYF. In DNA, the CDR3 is TGCGCCAGCAGCTTGGGCACAGTGGATGAGACCCAGTACTTC.

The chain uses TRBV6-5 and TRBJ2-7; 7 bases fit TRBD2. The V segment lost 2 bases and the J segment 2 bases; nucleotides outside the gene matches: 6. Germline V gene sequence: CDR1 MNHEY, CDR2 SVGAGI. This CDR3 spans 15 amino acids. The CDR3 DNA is TGTGCCAGCAGTTACGGGGGGGAGCCTACCTACGAGCAGTACTTC. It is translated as CASSYGGEPTYEQYF.

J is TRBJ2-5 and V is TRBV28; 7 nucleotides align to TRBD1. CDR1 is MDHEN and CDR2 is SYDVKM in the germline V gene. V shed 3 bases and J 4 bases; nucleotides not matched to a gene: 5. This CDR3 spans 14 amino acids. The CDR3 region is CASSFYRGGETQYF. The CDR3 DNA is TGTGCCAGCAGTTTCTACAGGGGTGGAGAGACCCAGTACTTC.

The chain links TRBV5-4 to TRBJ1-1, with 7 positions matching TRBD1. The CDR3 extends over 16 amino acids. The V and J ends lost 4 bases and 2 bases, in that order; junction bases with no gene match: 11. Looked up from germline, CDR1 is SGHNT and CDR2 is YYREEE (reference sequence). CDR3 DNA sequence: TGTGCCAGCAGCAGGGGACAGCCCGTAACTAACACTGAAGCTTTCTTT. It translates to CASSRGQPVTNTEAFF.

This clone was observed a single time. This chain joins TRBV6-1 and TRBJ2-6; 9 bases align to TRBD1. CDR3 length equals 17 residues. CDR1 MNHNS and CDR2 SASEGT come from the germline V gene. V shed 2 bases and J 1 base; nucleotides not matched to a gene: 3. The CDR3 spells CASSETGGPSGANVLTF. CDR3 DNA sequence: TGTGCCAGCAGTGAAACAGGGGGCCCTTCTGGGGCCAACGTCCTGACTTTC.